This TCR beta chain was identified during a study of T cell repertoires in cytomegalovirus infection. At the level of the study: CMV infection plus the matching HLA type was flagged by public TCR beta signatures. Findings and limits, study-wide: The ex vivo response was dominated by HLA-C-restricted CMV-specific TCR beta clonotypes. CMV carriers having the relevant HLA were flagged by cumulative public TCR beta family frequency.

CDR3 size: 14 residues. Per the germline V gene, CDR1 is SGHVS and CDR2 is FQNEAQ. V dropped 3 bases and J dropped 6 bases, with 13 bases sitting between them. A single record per CDR3 protein comes from TCRdb applying MiXCR to the reads. Seen here are about 450,000 distinct CDR3 sequences, approximately 33% observed once, and the top ten hold roughly an eighth. The table lists this clonotype with many counts. What it recognizes is unknown. Sequencing input: PBMCs. The chain links TRBV7-8 to TRBJ2-3; D is perhaps TRBD1 or TRBD2 (5 bases each). The source of this sequence is a human donor in good health (CMV status not recorded). Some clones in this sample may be carry-over from other donors' samples. CDR3 bases: TGTGCCAGCAGCTTCCCGGGATGGGGCGATACGCAGTATTTT. Its translation: CASSFPGWGDTQYF.